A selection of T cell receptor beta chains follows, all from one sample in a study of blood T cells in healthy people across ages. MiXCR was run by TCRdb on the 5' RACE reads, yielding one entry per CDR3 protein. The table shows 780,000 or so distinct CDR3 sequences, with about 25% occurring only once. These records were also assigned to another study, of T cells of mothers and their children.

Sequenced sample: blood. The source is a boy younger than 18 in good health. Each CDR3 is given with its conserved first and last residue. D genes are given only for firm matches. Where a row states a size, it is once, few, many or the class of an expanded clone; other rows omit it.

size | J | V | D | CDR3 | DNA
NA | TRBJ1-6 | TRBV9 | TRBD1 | CASSARDSSYNSPLHF | TGTGCCAGCAGCGCCCGGGACAGCTCCTATAATTCACCCCTCCACTTT
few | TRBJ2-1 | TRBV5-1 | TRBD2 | CASSLLSSGNNEQLF | TGCGCCAGCAGCTTGCTCTCTAGCGGGAACAATGAGCAGCTCTTC
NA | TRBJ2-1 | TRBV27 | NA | CASSLDPSSYNEQFF | TGTGCCAGCAGTTTAGACCCAAGCTCCTACAATGAGCAGTTCTTC
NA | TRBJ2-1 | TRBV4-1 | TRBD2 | CASSLRLADLYNEQFF | TGCGCCAGCAGCCTCCGACTAGCGGACCTCTACAATGAGCAGTTCTTC
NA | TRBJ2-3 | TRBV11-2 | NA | CASSSGHLPSTDTQYF | TGTGCCAGCAGCTCGGGACACCTCCCTAGCACAGATACGCAGTATTTT
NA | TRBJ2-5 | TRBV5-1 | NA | CASSLETASEQETQYF | TGCGCCAGCAGCTTGGAAACGGCTAGCGAACAAGAGACCCAGTACTTC
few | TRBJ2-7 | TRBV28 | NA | CASSSRPFRGSYEQYF | TGTGCCAGCAGTTCCAGGCCCTTTCGAGGCTCCTACGAGCAGTACTTC
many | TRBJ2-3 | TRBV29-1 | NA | CSVEDRSRGLGTDTQYF | TGCAGCGTTGAAGATCGTTCTCGGGGGCTTGGTACAGATACGCAGTATTTT
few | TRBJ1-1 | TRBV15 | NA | CATSRAGGPLNTEAFF | TGTGCCACCAGCAGAGCGGGGGGTCCCCTGAACACTGAAGCTTTCTTT
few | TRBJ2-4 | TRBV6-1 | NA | CASSRAMSVTKNIQYF | TGTGCCAGCAGCCGGGCTATGTCAGTAACCAAAAACATTCAGTACTTC
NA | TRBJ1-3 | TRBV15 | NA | CATSRDDGNTIYF | TGTGCCACCAGCAGAGATGATGGAAACACCATATATTTT
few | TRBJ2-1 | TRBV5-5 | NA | CASSSDSAGVTYNEQFF | TGTGCCAGCAGCTCGGATTCGGCAGGCGTTACCTACAATGAGCAGTTCTTC
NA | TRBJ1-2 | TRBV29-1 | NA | CSVEDAKAGYTF | TGCAGCGTTGAAGATGCGAAGGCTGGCTACACCTTC
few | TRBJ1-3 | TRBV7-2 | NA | CASSLDPGFASGNTIYF | TGTGCCAGCAGCTTAGATCCCGGGTTTGCCTCTGGAAACACCATATATTTT
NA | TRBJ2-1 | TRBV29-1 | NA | CSVEPGTYNEQFF | TGCAGCGTTGAACCCGGCACCTACAATGAGCAGTTCTTC
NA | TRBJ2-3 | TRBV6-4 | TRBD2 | CASSAAGGQDTQYF | TGTGCCAGCAGTGCTGCGGGAGGGCAAGATACGCAGTATTTT